A selection of T cell receptor beta chains follows, all from one sample in a study of T cell responses to AZD1222 COVID-19 vaccine. The assay was immunoSEQ multiplex PCR, and TCRdb's table has in-frame clones only and misses some. The data hold approximately 150,000 clones, with 90% to 95% observed a single time. The input for sequencing was peripheral blood, taken 28 days after the second AZD1222 dose. The receptors derive from an adult who received the AZD1222 COVID-19 vaccine. Both conserved end residues are part of each CDR3. The D gene is left open where the match is weak. Not every row has a clone size; where given, it reads once, few, many or a size class.

v_call	j_call	clone_size	d_call	cdr3_aa	cdr3_nt
TRBV18	TRBJ2-1	NA	NA	CASSPFGGSYNEQFF	TGTGCCAGCTCACCATTTGGAGGATCCTACAATGAGCAGTTCTTC
TRBV9	TRBJ2-1	NA	NA	CASSVSRGEQFF	TGTGCCAGCAGCGTATCTAGAGGCGAGCAGTTCTTC
TRBV12-3/TRBV12-4	TRBJ1-2	NA	NA	CASSLTKGNGYTF	TGTGCCAGCAGTCTCACGAAGGGGAATGGCTACACCTTC
TRBV7-2	TRBJ1-3	NA	NA	CASSLERGLYGNTIYF	TGTGCCAGCAGCCTTGAGCGGGGTCTATATGGAAACACCATATATTTT
TRBV7-8	TRBJ2-2	NA	NA	CASSLARGENTGELFF	TGTGCCAGCAGCTTAGCGCGGGGAGAGAACACCGGGGAGCTGTTTTTT
TRBV5-1	TRBJ1-4	NA	NA	CASSLEGRNEKLFF	TGCGCCAGCAGCTTGGAGGGGCGTAATGAAAAACTGTTTTTT
TRBV28	TRBJ1-4	NA	TRBD1	CAITGDQKLFF	TGTGCCATTACAGGGGACCAAAAACTGTTTTTT
TRBV2	TRBJ1-5	NA	NA	CASSQGNQPQHF	TGTGCCAGCAGTCAGGGGAACCAGCCCCAGCATTTT
TRBV4-3	TRBJ1-2	NA	TRBD1	CASSQHPTGTETYGYTF	TGCGCCAGCAGCCAACATCCTACCGGGACAGAGACTTATGGCTACACCTTC
TRBV10-3	TRBJ1-5	NA	NA	CAISESGINQPQHF	TGTGCCATCAGTGAGTCGGGAATCAATCAGCCCCAGCATTTT
TRBV5-6	TRBJ2-7	NA	NA	CASSLRLWGNYEQYF	TGTGCCAGCAGCTTGCGGCTTTGGGGTAACTACGAGCAGTACTTC
TRBV27	TRBJ2-7	NA	TRBD1	CASSLRTGEAYEQYF	TGTGCCAGCAGTCTACGGACAGGTGAGGCCTACGAGCAGTACTTC
TRBV5-6	TRBJ1-1	NA	NA	CASSLGWGSTEAFF	TGTGCCAGCAGCTTGGGTTGGGGGAGCACTGAAGCTTTCTTT
TRBV19	TRBJ2-2	NA	TRBD2	CASSILPRLAGNTGELFF	TGTGCCAGTAGTATTTTGCCCAGACTAGCGGGGAACACCGGGGAGCTGTTTTTT
TRBV4-3	TRBJ1-3	NA	TRBD1	CASSRTGQNTIYF	TGCGCCAGCAGCCGGACAGGACAAAACACCATATATTTT
TRBV12-3/TRBV12-4	TRBJ1-1	NA	NA	CASRPIQDTEAFF	TGTGCCAGCAGACCCATACAGGACACTGAAGCTTTCTTT
TRBV27	TRBJ1-6	NA	TRBD1	CASSSPGQAIPLHF	TGTGCCAGCAGTTCCCCGGGACAGGCAATACCCCTCCACTTT
TRBV27	TRBJ2-3	NA	TRBD1	CASSLWGQPSTDTQYF	TGTGCCAGCAGTTTATGGGGACAGCCTAGCACAGATACGCAGTATTTT
TRBV4-3	TRBJ2-4	NA	NA	CASSQVSGNIQYF	TGCGCCAGCAGCCAAGTGTCTGGAAACATTCAGTACTTC
TRBV7-9	TRBJ2-5	NA	TRBD2	CASSFGTSEETQYF	TGTGCCAGCAGCTTTGGGACTAGCGAAGAGACCCAGTACTTC
TRBV5-1	TRBJ2-7	few	TRBD2	CASSLWEGSYEQYF	TGCGCCAGCAGCTTGTGGGAGGGGTCATACGAGCAGTACTTC
TRBV15	TRBJ2-2	NA	TRBD1	CATSEGADTGELFF	TGTGCCACCAGCGAGGGGGCGGACACCGGGGAGCTGTTTTTT
TRBV6-4	TRBJ2-7	NA	NA	CASLWKTKQYF	TGTGCCAGCCTATGGAAAACGAAGCAGTACTTC
TRBV6-5	TRBJ1-1	NA	NA	CASSRHGARNTEAFF	TGTGCCAGCAGTCGGCATGGGGCAAGGAACACTGAAGCTTTCTTT
TRBV7-2	TRBJ1-2	NA	NA	CASSLLSYGYTF	TGTGCCAGCAGCTTATTGAGCTATGGCTACACCTTC
TRBV5-4	TRBJ2-1	NA	NA	CASSLAEMYNEQFF	TGTGCCAGCAGCTTGGCGGAAATGTACAATGAGCAGTTCTTC
TRBV28	TRBJ1-1	NA	NA	CASSLFATGNTEAFF	TGTGCCAGCAGTTTATTTGCTACAGGGAACACTGAAGCTTTCTTT
TRBV28	TRBJ1-5	NA	TRBD1	CASSLGSGTGGAWGNQPQHF	TGTGCCAGCAGTTTGGGGTCCGGGACAGGGGGCGCGTGGGGCAATCAGCCCCAGCATTTT
TRBV6-2/TRBV6-3	TRBJ2-1	few	TRBD2	CASSRLAPSDEQFF	TGTGCCAGCAGCCGACTAGCCCCCTCGGATGAGCAGTTCTTC
TRBV7-2	TRBJ1-4	NA	NA	CASSLDGLKLFF	TGTGCCAGCAGCTTAGATGGGCTAAAACTGTTTTTT
TRBV28	TRBJ2-3	NA	TRBD1	CASSRTSDRNTDTQYF	TGTGCCAGCAGCCGAACGTCGGACAGGAACACAGATACGCAGTATTTT
TRBV15	TRBJ2-5	NA	TRBD1	CATSRGGTGSPPETQYF	TGTGCCACCAGCAGGGGGGGGACAGGGTCACCCCCAGAGACCCAGTACTTC
TRBV4-3	TRBJ2-3	NA	NA	CASSQSEGASSDTQYF	TGCGCCAGCAGCCAATCTGAAGGGGCAAGTTCAGATACGCAGTATTTT
TRBV27	TRBJ2-7	NA	TRBD2	CASNFRGGRAYEQYF	TGTGCCAGCAATTTTCGAGGAGGGAGGGCCTACGAGCAGTACTTC
TRBV15	TRBJ2-3	once	NA	CATSRDRPDTQYF	TGTGCCACCAGCAGAGATCGTCCAGATACGCAGTATTTT
TRBV19	TRBJ2-1	NA	TRBD2	CASSPGLAGNEQFF	TGTGCCAGTAGTCCCGGACTAGCAGGCAATGAGCAGTTCTTC
TRBV2	TRBJ1-1	NA	NA	CASSDGRGIWNTEAFF	TGTGCCAGCAGTGACGGCCGGGGAATTTGGAACACTGAAGCTTTCTTT
TRBV6-2/TRBV6-3	TRBJ2-1	NA	NA	CASSPVGDEQFF	TGTGCCAGCAGCCCTGTTGGGGATGAGCAGTTCTTC
TRBV7-8	TRBJ2-7	NA	TRBD1	CASSRSGQGNEQYF	TGTGCCAGCAGCCGCTCGGGACAGGGCAACGAGCAGTACTTC
TRBV7-3	TRBJ2-3	NA	NA	CASSLNHGGWGTDTQYF	TGTGCCAGCAGCTTAAATCACGGCGGGTGGGGCACAGATACGCAGTATTTT
TRBV7-3	TRBJ2-2	few	TRBD1	CASSLGPTGGVAGELFF	TGTGCCAGCAGCCTAGGGCCTACAGGGGGAGTCGCCGGGGAGCTGTTTTTT
TRBV19	TRBJ1-6	NA	NA	CASIGGGTLHF	TGTGCCAGTATCGGAGGGGGAACCCTCCACTTT
TRBV27	TRBJ2-7	NA	TRBD2	CASSPIGGGSHEQYF	TGTGCCAGCAGCCCAATAGGTGGCGGGAGCCACGAGCAGTACTTC
TRBV3-1/TRBV3-2	TRBJ2-7	NA	NA	CASSLGGGEKEQYF	TGTGCCAGCAGCCTGGGTGGAGGGGAGAAAGAGCAGTACTTC
TRBV6-2/TRBV6-3	TRBJ2-7	NA	NA	CASSRQDQTYEQYF	TGTGCCAGCAGTCGACAGGACCAGACCTACGAGCAGTACTTC